The next 9 T cell receptor beta chains were all read from a single sample in a study of CD8 T cells in ankylosing spondylitis. MiXCR was run by TCRdb on the 5' RACE reads, yielding one entry per CDR3 protein. The table has hundreds of thousands of distinct CDR3 sequences, about 20% seen once. Input material: blood, either unsorted or a sorted T cell fraction (not recorded which). The receptors derive from a male donor with ankylosing spondylitis or in good health (not recorded which).

CDR3 in amino acids: CASSPSAGGGIEQFF. CDR3 coding DNA: TGTGCCAGCAGTCCCTCGGCGGGCGGAGGGATTGAGCAGTTCTTC. The genes are TRBV27 and TRBJ2-1; possibly TRBD2 for D (6 bases). The CDR3 loop spans 15 amino acids. Germline CDR1 and CDR2: MNHEY and SMNVEV (reference sequence). V lost 5 bases, J lost 9 bases, and 20 bases lay in between.

V and J are TRBV5-1 and TRBJ2-1; 7 bases fit TRBD1. The CDR3 extends over 13 amino acids. Germline V gene sequence: CDR1 SGHRS, CDR2 YFSETQ. Trimming took 3 bases from V and 8 from J; bases not matched to a gene: 5. CDR3 DNA: TGCGCCAGCAGCTATACAGGGGACCATGAGCAGTTCTTC. This encodes CASSYTGDHEQFF.

Written as DNA, the CDR3 is TGTGCCAGCAGCGCCGGGACAGCCCCACGGGTTGATACGCAGTATTTT. It codes for CASSAGTAPRVDTQYF. The chain joins TRBV9 to TRBJ2-3; 7 bases map to TRBD1. Germline loops: CDR1 SGDLS, CDR2 YYNGEE. This CDR3 is 16 amino acids long. Germline trimming cut 3 bases from V and 6 bases from J; bases unmatched to any gene: 13.

The sample holds many counts of this clonotype. This sequence joins TRBV12-3 or TRBV12-4 and TRBJ2-1; D possibly matches TRBD1 or TRBD2 (5 bases each). The CDR3 sequence is 16 residues long. The V end lost 3 bases, the J end lost 2 bases, and 14 bases lay between the germline ends. CDR3 sequence reads: CASSFGTPGPYNEQFF. CDR3 bases: TGTGCCAGCAGTTTCGGAACCCCGGGGCCCTACAATGAGCAGTTCTTC.

This clonotype was detected only a few times. The chain couples TRBV12-3 or TRBV12-4 to TRBJ2-3; 9 bases match TRBD1. CDR3 length: 17 residues. V lost 4 bases, J lost 6 bases, and 14 bases stayed unmatched. CDR3 amino acids: CASSSGVGDRDLDTQYF. CDR3 coding DNA: TGTGCCAGCAGTTCCGGGGTGGGGGACAGGGATTTGGATACGCAGTATTTT.

The chain is built from TRBV15 and TRBJ2-3, with D tentatively TRBD2 (7 bases). Between the trimmed V and J ends, which lost 6 bases and 4 bases, there was a span of 17 bases. The CDR3 covers 15 residues. Germline CDR1 and CDR2: LNHNV and YYDKDF (reference sequence). The CDR3 DNA is TGTGCCACCAGTCCGAGAGGGGGGGAGGCAGATACGCAGTATTTT. Translated, it gives CATSPRGGEADTQYF.

The table lists this clonotype with a few counts. The V and J genes are TRBV27 and TRBJ1-2, with TRBD1 as a possible D gene (5 bases). The CDR3 has 17 amino acids. V was cut by 0 bases and J by 1 base, with 15 bases left in between. Looked up from germline, CDR1 is MNHEY and CDR2 is SMNVEV (reference sequence). In DNA, the CDR3 is TGTGCCAGCAGTTTATCGATAACGGGGGTTCATAACTATGGCTACACCTTC. It encodes CASSLSITGVHNYGYTF.

This clonotype has a single count. This chain links TRBV10-3 with TRBJ2-2; D may be TRBD1 (6 bases). V lost 10 bases, J lost 1 base, and 16 bases lay in between. This CDR3 has 15 amino acids. Germline V CDR1 and CDR2: ENHRY, SYGVKD. Here the CDR3 reads CATMDSDENTGELFF. The DNA for the CDR3 is TGTGCCACGATGGACAGCGATGAGAACACCGGGGAGCTGTTTTTT.

V and J are TRBV6-1 and TRBJ2-1, with D perhaps matching TRBD2 (5 bases). The CDR3 spans 14 residues. V dropped 10 bases and J dropped 4 bases, with 17 bases sitting between them. Germline V gives CDR1 MNHNS, CDR2 SASEGT. The CDR3 DNA is TGTGCCACCAAGAGCATGGACTTTTACAATGAGCAGTTCTTC. Translation gives CATKSMDFYNEQFF.